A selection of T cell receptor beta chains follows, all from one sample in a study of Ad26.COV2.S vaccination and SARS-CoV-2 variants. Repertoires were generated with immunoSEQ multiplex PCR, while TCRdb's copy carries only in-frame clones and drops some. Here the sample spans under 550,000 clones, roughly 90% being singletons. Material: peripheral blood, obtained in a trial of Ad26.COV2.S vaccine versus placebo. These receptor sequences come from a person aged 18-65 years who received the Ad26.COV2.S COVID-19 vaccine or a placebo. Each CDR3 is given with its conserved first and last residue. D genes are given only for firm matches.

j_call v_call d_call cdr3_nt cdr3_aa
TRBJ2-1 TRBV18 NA TGTGCCAGCTCACCTTTTGGGGCTAACAATGAGCAGTTCTTC CASSPFGANNEQFF
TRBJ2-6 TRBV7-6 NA TGTGCCAGCAGCTTGGGGTCTGGGGCCAACGTCCTGACTTTC CASSLGSGANVLTF
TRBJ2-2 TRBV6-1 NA TGTGCCAACGGAAGGTTCGCCGGGGAGCTGTTTTTT CANGRFAGELFF
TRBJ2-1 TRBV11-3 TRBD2 TGTGCCAGCAGCTTAGATTCGAGTAGTCTAGCGGGAGACTATGAGCAGTTCTTC CASSLDSSSLAGDYEQFF
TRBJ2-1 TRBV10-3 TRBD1 TGTGCCATCAGCACCGGGACAGGGGAGACCAATGAGCAGTTCTTC CAISTGTGETNEQFF
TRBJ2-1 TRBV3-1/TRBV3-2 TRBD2 TGTGCCAGCAGCCCTGCGGGAGAGCCCTACAATGAGCAGTTCTTC CASSPAGEPYNEQFF
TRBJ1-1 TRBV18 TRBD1 TGTGCCAGCTCACCGGACAGGGCAAACACTGAAGCTTTCTTT CASSPDRANTEAFF
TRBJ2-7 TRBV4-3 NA TGCGCCAGCAGCCAAAGTTCCCTTCAGTTCTACGAGCAGTACTTC CASSQSSLQFYEQYF
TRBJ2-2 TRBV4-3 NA TGCGCCAGCAGCCAAGGAGGGGGAGTCACCGGGGAGCTGTTTTTT CASSQGGGVTGELFF
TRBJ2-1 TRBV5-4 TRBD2 TGTGCCAGCAGCTTGGGGCTAGCGGGAAAGTTCGATGAGCAGTTCTTC CASSLGLAGKFDEQFF
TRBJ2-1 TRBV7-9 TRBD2 TGTGCCAGCAGCTTAGGTCGTCTTAGCGGGAGGGGCAATGAGCAGTTCTTC CASSLGRLSGRGNEQFF
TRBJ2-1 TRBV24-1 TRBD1 TGTGCCACCAGTGCTTTGGGACAGGGGAAATACAATGAGCAGTTCTTC CATSALGQGKYNEQFF
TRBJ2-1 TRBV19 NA TGTGCCAGTAGTGGGTCGCGGGTCTCCTCCAATGAGCAGTTCTTC CASSGSRVSSNEQFF